This entry is about one T cell receptor (beta chain). What it recognizes is unknown. Compared with germline, one end of the junction differs, possibly owing to a read error. Clones were sequenced by immunoSEQ multiplex PCR, and TCRdb holds only the in-frame ones, with some missing. There are 77,000 or so clones in the sample; about 84% occur only once, and 5% lies in the top ten. Germline V lookup: CDR1 SEHNR, CDR2 FQNEAQ (reference sequence). The CDR3 runs 13 residues. This record belongs to a study of OX40 agonist ivuxolimab in advanced cancers. Whole-study results and caveats: Clonal expansion was seen in CD4+ and CD8+ blood T cells by week 6 at 0.1 to 3.0 mg/kg. Low levels of normalized T-cell clonal expansion also appeared in some nonresponders.

The sequencing here drew on CD4+ or CD8+ T cells sorted from blood, taken in a trial of the OX40 agonist ivuxolimab. J is TRBJ1-1 and V is TRBV7-9; D not resolved. This receptor was taken from an adult with an advanced solid tumor such as melanoma, head and neck, liver or kidney cancer. The CDR3 sequence is CASSLGSSRRPSF. In DNA, the CDR3 is TGTGCCAGCAGCTTAGGGTCGTCGCGGCGGCCCTCCTTT. The entire variable domain, with the rest obtained from reference TRBV7-9 and TRBJ1-1, is as follows: DTGVSQNPRHKITKRGQNVTFRCDPISEHNRLYWYRQTLGQGPEFLTYFQNEAQLEKSRLLSDRFSAERPKGSFSTLEIQRTEQGDSAMYLCASSLGSSRRPSFGQGTRLTVV.